This T cell receptor (beta chain) is drawn from a study of cytomegalovirus exposure and HLA in healthy donors. The PCR used 60 Vbeta and 13 Jbeta primers. Assay: immunoSEQ multiplex PCR; the TCRdb copy retains only in-frame clones and omits some. This sample's table has approximately 150,000 clones. Per the germline V gene, CDR1 is LGHNA and CDR2 is YSLEER. The germline V and J ends were trimmed by 6 bases and 7 bases, with 19 bases remaining between them. This CDR3 comprises 15 residues. The sequence was collected from a woman in her forties or fifties in good health and CMV-seronegative. The sample taken for sequencing was PBMCs. The chain combines TRBV4-3 with TRBJ2-1; D possibly corresponds to TRBD2 (6 bases). DNA for the CDR3: TGCGCCAGCAGTCCTCGGGACTCCACGGGGAATGAGCAGTTCTTC. This gives the protein CASSPRDSTGNEQFF.